Sequencing of this T cell receptor beta chain was carried out in a study of blood T cell repertoires in COVID-19 (dated by TCRdb to the early 2020s). Regarding the study in general: Collaborator samples came from the United States, Italy and Spain and covered acute and convalescent phases of COVID-19. The prospective study material was composed of cDNA or gDNA derived from T cells, B-cell-depleted T cells, or PBMCs. The dataset comprised deeply sampled blood TCRbeta repertoires from subjects exposed to, actively infected with, or recovered from COVID-19. A freely available public database, intended as a resource for researchers studying the immune response to SARS-CoV-2, is where the repertoires were released. Samples came from the ongoing ImmuneRACE study (first 160 participants) plus 1,254 subjects from 6 global collaborators. The sample metadata nearly always contained a de-identified subject ID, COVID-19 status, age in years and sex. Where available, HLA class I and class II types were obtained from metadata supplied by the sample provider rather than from assay-based typing. Broader findings and caveats from the paper: Clinical and demographic metadata were provided uncurated, with the amount varying by source and participant.

In its sample, this clone was seen a few times. The clone's antigen remains unknown. No quality values exist for individual bases; no much larger clone is one base distant. Whole blood was collected in K2EDTA tubes by collaborating institutions according to the institutions' own protocols. For TCRbeta analysis, collaborators shipped samples in one of three forms: frozen whole blood, isolated PBMCs, or DNA extracted from either of those sample types. TCRbeta CDR3 regions were amplified from genomic DNA by means of the immunoSEQ Assay, a bias-controlled multiplex PCR. As for how the authors treated the data: The number of nucleated cells in each sample was estimated from the amplification of reference gene primers within the assay. To quantify the absolute abundance of each unique TCRbeta CDR3 rearrangement, sequence reads were collapsed and filtered. For each sample, productive Simpson clonality was calculated as the square root of Simpson's diversity index across productive rearrangements. The source is immuneACCESS, and TCRdb retained only in-frame sequences with V and J called. Part of the clones is not carried over; for the studies checked, unresolved V genes explain less than half of this, and the remainder is unexplained. V and J calls and clone size come straight from that table; D and trimming were deduced from the DNA. For this sample there are roughly 30,000 clones; about 89% appear just once. The leading ten clones occupy roughly 3.5% of the sample.

The CDR3 sequence holds 15 residues, the cysteine and phenylalanine included. CDR3 DNA is the only sequence kept; it has 45 bases, read in frame from the first base. At the junction V is shortened by 6 bases and J by 3 bases; bases outside the gene matches: 10. Via the germline V gene, CDR1 is MNHEY and CDR2 SVGAGI. The chain employs TRBV6-5 and TRBJ2-5; 7 central nucleotides agree with TRBD2. The source of this sequence is a man between 60 and 70 years old with acute or convalescent COVID-19. Sample: peripheral blood. Read as DNA, the sequence is TGTGCCAGCAGGGATGGCGGGAGAGGAAAAGAGACCCAGTACTTC. The translation is CASRDGGRGKETQYF.